This TCR beta chain originates from a study of OX40 agonist ivuxolimab in advanced cancers. Study conclusions and caveats: CD8+ T cells were the subset that, on average, had more expanded clones than CD4+. Partial responders dosed at 0.1-3.0 mg/kg displayed clonal expansion ranking among the lowest.

Turning to this clone: As yet, its antigen is unknown.

Blood specimens came from baseline, cycle 4 day 1, and cycle 7 day 1. The CDR3 consists of 16 residues. V gave up 5 bases and J gave up 7 bases; unmatched junction bases: 15. Germline-derived CDR1 and CDR2 are SEHNR and FQNEAQ (reference sequence). Some clones are missing from TCRdb's copy, which holds only in-frame ones; the method was immunoSEQ multiplex PCR. The repertoire holds 75,000 to 80,000 clones, with approximately 84% as singletons. The J gene is TRBJ2-7, the V gene TRBV7-9; TRBD2 aligns across 9 bases. The sample consisted of CD4+ or CD8+ T cells sorted from blood, taken in a trial of the OX40 agonist ivuxolimab. This sequence originates from an adult with an advanced solid tumor such as melanoma, head and neck, liver or kidney cancer. The CDR3, as DNA: TGTGCCAGCAGCCCGACTAGCGGATTCTCAGTACGGGAGCAGTACTTC. This encodes CASSPTSGFSVREQYF.